The clone carrying this T cell receptor beta chain occurred a few times. This sample is drawn from a study of OX40 agonist ivuxolimab in advanced cancers. Clones were sequenced by immunoSEQ multiplex PCR, and TCRdb holds only the in-frame ones, with some missing. The sample shows over 7,500 clones, about 73% of them seen only once. The CDR3 extends over 16 amino acids. CDR1 is MGHRA and CDR2 is YSYEKL in the germline V gene. V gave up 1 base and J gave up 5 bases; unmatched junction bases: 8. The sequence derives from an adult with an advanced solid tumor such as melanoma, head and neck, liver or kidney cancer. The source was CD4+ or CD8+ T cells sorted from blood, collected in a trial of the OX40 agonist ivuxolimab. This chain connects TRBV4-1 to TRBJ2-5, with 9 bases lining up with TRBD2. CDR3 bases: TGCGCCAGCAGCCAAGGATTCGCGGGGGGGGCTGAGACCCAGTACTTC. It translates to CASSQGFAGGAETQYF.